These T cell receptor beta chains were read from a single sample in a study of naive and memory T cell subsets. In TCRdb, the UMI-ligation and nested PCR reads were re-called with MiXCR into one record per CDR3 protein. The profile covers around 140,000 distinct CDR3 sequences, with more than 15% appearing a single time and 0.6% to 0.8% taken by the ten largest. Specimen: naive CD8+ T cells from blood. Source of these receptors: a human donor in good health. Each CDR3 is given with its conserved first and last residue. Fields, in order: J gene, V gene, clone size, D gene, CDR3 DNA, CDR3 protein. The D gene is left open where the match is weak. Only part of the rows carry a size: once, few, many, or a class if the clone is expanded.

TRBJ2-1 | TRBV28 | few | - | TGTGCCAGCACCCTGAATCCGGCCAGGAGCTCCTACAATGAGCAGTTCTTC | CASTLNPARSSYNEQFF
TRBJ1-1 | TRBV5-1 | many | - | TGCGCCAGCAGCCCCCGATCCGAAGGCACTGAAGCTTTCTTT | CASSPRSEGTEAFF
TRBJ2-5 | TRBV7-9 | - | - | TGTGCCAGCAGTTTTGAGGGGCTCCAAGAGACCCAGTACTTC | CASSFEGLQETQYF
TRBJ1-1 | TRBV20-1 | - | TRBD1 | TGCAGTGCTCAGGACAGGGCGGCTGAAGCTTTCTTT | CSAQDRAAEAFF
TRBJ2-3 | TRBV30 | - | - | TGTGCCTGGAACATCCCGGTAGATACGCAGTATTTT | CAWNIPVDTQYF
TRBJ2-7 | TRBV7-9 | - | TRBD2 | TGTGCCAGCAGCTTGGGCCCTGCTGGTCGGGAGGGCCTCGAGCAGTACTTC | CASSLGPAGREGLEQYF
TRBJ1-5 | TRBV28 | - | - | TGTGCCAGCAGCCCCGGCACGGTTAGCAATCAGCCCCAGCATTTT | CASSPGTVSNQPQHF
TRBJ2-5 | TRBV15 | - | - | TGTGCCACCAGCAGAGAAACGGGAGAGACCCAGTACTTC | CATSRETGETQYF
TRBJ2-1 | TRBV6-2/TRBV6-3 | - | - | TGTGCCACCGCATGGGCGGTGAGCTCCTACAATGAGCAGTTCTTC | CATAWAVSSYNEQFF
TRBJ1-1 | TRBV7-8 | - | - | TGTGCCAGCAGCTCTTTAGGACAGAAACACGCTACTGAAGCTTTCTTT | CASSSLGQKHATEAFF
TRBJ1-5 | TRBV23-1 | - | TRBD1 | TGCGCCAGCAGTCAGGGGACAGATACTTTTTCCCCTCATCAGCCCCAGCATTTT | CASSQGTDTFSPHQPQHF
TRBJ2-5 | TRBV6-5 | - | TRBD2 | TGTGCCAGCAGCTCCCGGGAGGGGAGGCCCCAAGAGACCCAGTACTTC | CASSSREGRPQETQYF
TRBJ2-1 | TRBV28 | - | - | TGTGCCAGCAGTTTAAGTTCGGTCAGGGAGTACAATGAGCAGTTCTTC | CASSLSSVREYNEQFF
TRBJ2-7 | TRBV6-5 | - | TRBD1 | TGTGCCAGCAGTTCCGGACCAGGGGGAAATTACGAGCAGTACTTC | CASSSGPGGNYEQYF
TRBJ2-5 | TRBV6-5 | few | - | TGTGCCAGCAGTTATCGGTCGGGACTGGAGTACTTC | CASSYRSGLEYF
TRBJ1-6 | TRBV7-2 | - | - | TGTGCCAGCAGCTTCATTTCTGGGGGGGGTTATAATTCACCCCTCCACTTT | CASSFISGGGYNSPLHF
TRBJ2-3 | TRBV6-2/TRBV6-3 | - | TRBD2 | TGTGCCAGCAGTTACCGGCGGGAGGGCTCGGATACGCAGTATTTT | CASSYRREGSDTQYF
TRBJ1-1 | TRBV6-5 | many | - | TGTGCCAGCAGTCCAGGGAACACTGAAGCTTTCTTT | CASSPGNTEAFF
TRBJ1-1 | TRBV7-6 | few | - | TGTGCCAGCAGCTTAAACAGGTTGAACACTGAAGCTTTCTTT | CASSLNRLNTEAFF
TRBJ2-7 | TRBV27 | - | - | TGTGCCAGCAGTGCCCGGGACCCCACCTACGAGCAGTACTTC | CASSARDPTYEQYF
TRBJ2-1 | TRBV29-1 | few | - | TGCAGCGTTGAAGATTTGGGAGTTGAGCAGTTCTTC | CSVEDLGVEQFF
TRBJ2-3 | TRBV28 | - | TRBD1 | TGTGCCAGCAGTGACACAGGGGTTTATGATGAGTCTAGGTATTTT | CASSDTGVYDESRYF
TRBJ2-6 | TRBV27 | - | - | TGTGCCAGCTGTTGCAGCTCTGGGGCCAACGTCCTGACTTTC | CASCCSSGANVLTF
TRBJ2-3 | TRBV10-2 | - | TRBD2 | TGCGCCAGCAGCGAGACTAGCGGAGGTGATACGCAGTATTTT | CASSETSGGDTQYF
TRBJ2-7 | TRBV18 | - | - | TGTGCCAGCTCCCGGATAACTAACGTCCGCGAGCAGTACTTC | CASSRITNVREQYF
TRBJ2-3 | TRBV6-2/TRBV6-3 | few | - | TGTGCCAGCAGTTACTCCCCGCTCGGCGGCGACACAGATACGCAGTATTTT | CASSYSPLGGDTDTQYF
TRBJ2-1 | TRBV19 | - | TRBD2 | TGTGCCAGTAGTCCGGGACTAGCGGGAGACCATGAGCAGTTCTTC | CASSPGLAGDHEQFF
TRBJ2-3 | TRBV7-7 | few | TRBD2 | TGTGCTAGCAGCTCTGGACTAGCGGGAGAGATCCCAGATACGCAGTATTTT | CASSSGLAGEIPDTQYF
TRBJ2-5 | TRBV6-2/TRBV6-3 | once | TRBD2 | TGTGCCAGCAGTGGTCCAGGTAGCGGGAAAACCGTTTGGAATAAGGAGACCCAGTACTTC | CASSGPGSGKTVWNKETQYF
TRBJ2-1 | TRBV28 | few | - | TGTGCCAGCACCTTGGGCAGGGTGCGCTACAATGAGCAGTTCTTC | CASTLGRVRYNEQFF
TRBJ2-7 | TRBV28 | few | - | TGTGCCAGCACCCTCAGAGGGGCTGTATCAGAGTACGAGCAGTACTTC | CASTLRGAVSEYEQYF
TRBJ2-7 | TRBV5-5 | few | TRBD1 | TGTGCCAGCAGCTGGGCCCGACAGGGCTGGGAGCAGTACTTC | CASSWARQGWEQYF
TRBJ2-7 | TRBV28 | many | - | TGTGCCAGCAGTTTAGGGGAGCAGTACTTC | CASSLGEQYF
TRBJ1-1 | TRBV5-1 | few | - | TGCGCCAGCAGCTTGTCGGGGGGACCGAACACTGAAGCTTTCTTT | CASSLSGGPNTEAFF
TRBJ2-1 | TRBV2 | - | TRBD1 | TGTGCCAGCACGTCACAGGGGGCTAGGTTAAACAATGAGCAGTTCTTC | CASTSQGARLNNEQFF
TRBJ2-7 | TRBV28 | few | - | TGTGCCAGCAGTTTTCAGGGTTTTGCCTACGAGCAGTACTTC | CASSFQGFAYEQYF
TRBJ2-7 | TRBV3-1 | few | - | TGTGCCAGCAGCCAAACGGGGGTCTACGAGCAGTACTTC | CASSQTGVYEQYF
TRBJ2-5 | TRBV10-3 | - | - | TGTGCCATCAGTGAGTCGAGGGCGTCCAAAGAGACCCAGTACTTC | CAISESRASKETQYF
TRBJ2-7 | TRBV28 | - | TRBD1 | TGTGCCAGCAGTTCTCCCGCAGGGGGCCCCGGCTACGAGCAGTACTTC | CASSSPAGGPGYEQYF
TRBJ2-1 | TRBV2 | - | TRBD2 | TGTGCCAGCAGAGGGGGTGTTAGCGGGAACAATGAGCAGTTCTTC | CASRGGVSGNNEQFF
TRBJ2-7 | TRBV11-2 | - | - | TGTGCCAGCAGCCCTACCGGGACAAGGCCTCCCTACGAGCAGTACTTC | CASSPTGTRPPYEQYF
TRBJ1-2 | TRBV29-1 | few | TRBD1 | TGCAGCGTTGTGGTCAGGGGGAAGCATGGTAACTATGGCTACACCTTC | CSVVVRGKHGNYGYTF